Presented here are 21 T cell receptor beta chains from one specimen sequenced in a study of T cells in Graves' hyperthyroidism and ophthalmopathy. Amplification targeted TCR beta CDR3 regions from RNA transcripts. When the TCR CDR3 underwent first-round RT-PCR, the HTBI primer set was used. TCRdb re-called the multiplex PCR reads through MiXCR, storing one row per CDR3 protein. Of 550,000 to 700,000 distinct CDR3 sequences in the sample, about 15% are singletons; the top ten hold over 3.5%. Source material: blood. Receptors were obtained from a woman aged 40 to 50 with Graves' ophthalmopathy.

This clonotype was picked up many times. The V and J genes are TRBV6-5 and TRBJ2-5, with a possible D match to TRBD2 (6 bases). The CDR3 runs to 15 residues. The germline V gene encodes CDR1 MNHEY and CDR2 SVGAGI. V dropped 5 bases and J dropped 2 bases, with 15 bases sitting between them. For the CDR3, the DNA is TGTGCCAGCAGTCCCCACAGGAGGGTACAAGAGACCCAGTACTTC. As protein: CASSPHRRVQETQYF.

This clonotype was found many times. The J gene is TRBJ2-2, the V gene TRBV6-2 or TRBV6-3; 16 bases align to TRBD2. This CDR3 contains 19 residues. V gave up 10 bases and J gave up 1 base; unmatched junction bases: 12. From germline, CDR1 is MNHEY and CDR2 SVGEGT. CDR3 nucleotides: TGTGCCACTACCTTGGGACTAGCGGGAGGGCCGAGGAACACCGGGGAGCTGTTTTTT. This sequence encodes CATTLGLAGGPRNTGELFF.

In this sample, this clonotype turned up many times. The rearrangement links TRBV12-3 or TRBV12-4 to TRBJ2-7; D unclear. The CDR3 contains 13 residues. Trimming removed 1 base from V and 5 bases from J, with 9 bases in between. CDR3 DNA: TGTGCCAGCAGTTTAGGTGATTTCCACGAGCAGTACTTC. It codes for CASSLGDFHEQYF.

This clonotype was counted a few times. The chain employs TRBV14 and TRBJ2-7, with D perhaps matching TRBD2 (7 bases). The CDR3 contains 15 residues. The V gene's germline CDR1 is SGHDN and CDR2 FVKESK. The germline V and J ends were trimmed by 3 bases and 5 bases, with 17 bases remaining between them. This CDR3 is CASSHRGAFKHEQYF. The CDR3 DNA reads as TGTGCCAGCAGCCATCGGGGGGCGTTTAAGCACGAGCAGTACTTC. The entire variable domain, with the rest obtained from reference TRBV14 and TRBJ2-7, is as follows: EAGVTQFPSHSVIEKGQTVTLRCDPISGHDNLYWYRRVMGKEIKFLLHFVKESKQDESGMPNNRFLAERTGGTYSTLKVQPAELEDSGVYFCASSHRGAFKHEQYFGPGTRLTVT.

This clonotype has ten or more counts. The chain is built from TRBV28 and TRBJ2-7; the D gene is possibly TRBD1 (7 bases). V gave up 2 bases and J gave up 6 bases, with 23 bases separating them. CDR1 and CDR2 from the germline V gene are MDHEN and SYDVKM. The CDR3 totals 17 residues. CDR3 in DNA: TGTGCCAGCAGTTTACCTCTGCCGGGACAGCGGGCGGGCGAGCAGTACTTC. Its translation: CASSLPLPGQRAGEQYF.

In its sample, this clonotype was seen many times. The gene calls are TRBV12-3 or TRBV12-4 and TRBJ1-2, with 9 bases identical to TRBD1. J gave up 8 bases and V 7 bases, and 8 bases lay outside the gene matches. The CDR3 extends over 13 amino acids. In nucleotides, the CDR3 is TGTGCCAGCACCATCGGACAGGGGCTCGGCTACACCTTC. Encoded protein: CASTIGQGLGYTF.

The sample holds many counts of this clonotype. CDR3 region: CASSSNRDRELFF. CDR3 coding DNA: TGCGCCAGCAGCTCCAACAGGGATCGGGAGCTGTTTTTT. The chain employs TRBV5-1 and TRBJ2-2; D is perhaps TRBD1 (6 bases). The CDR3 runs 13 residues. Between the trimmed V and J ends, which lost 3 bases and 9 bases, there was a span of 12 bases. The germline CDR1 and CDR2 sequences are SGHRS and YFSETQ.

The V gene is TRBV11-2, the J gene TRBJ2-5; TRBD2 matches at 8 bases. The ends lost 3 bases at V and 2 bases at J; junction bases unmatched: 5. The CDR3 totals 15 residues. Germline-derived CDR1 and CDR2 are SGHAT and FQNNGV. The CDR3 reads CASSFRLAPQETQYF. The CDR3 bases are TGTGCCAGCAGCTTCAGACTAGCGCCACAAGAGACCCAGTACTTC.

This clonotype was found many times. This rearrangement joins TRBV7-9 to TRBJ2-5; weak D call: TRBD1 (6 bases). V dropped 6 bases and J dropped 5 bases, with 19 bases sitting between them. The length of the CDR3 is 15 residues. Germline CDR1 is SEHNR and CDR2 is FQNEAQ (reference sequence). The CDR3: CASSPGTTVTETQYF. The CDR3 DNA reads as TGTGCCAGCAGTCCCGGGACAACGGTAACCGAGACCCAGTACTTC. The variable domain in full, with the rest retrieved from reference TRBV7-9 and TRBJ2-5, is DTGVSQNPRHKITKRGQNVTFRCDPISEHNRLYWYRQTLGQGPEFLTYFQNEAQLEKSRLLSDRFSAERPKGSFSTLEIQRTEQGDSAMYLCASSPGTTVTETQYFGPGTRLLVL.

This clonotype was recorded many times. This sequence joins TRBV6-5 and TRBJ2-4; the D gene is possibly TRBD2 (7 bases). Germline V gene lookup returns CDR1 MNHEY and CDR2 SVGAGI. The CDR3 contains 15 residues. V gave up 0 bases and J gave up 6 bases, with 12 bases separating them. This CDR3 reads CASSYSLGGGNIQYF. The CDR3 nucleotides are TGTGCCAGCAGTTACTCCTTGGGAGGGGGAAACATTCAGTACTTC.

There are many counts of this clonotype. This chain connects TRBV24-1 to TRBJ1-2, with 9 positions matching TRBD1. Germline assignment: CDR1 KGHDR and CDR2 SFDVKD. Trimming at V came to 4 bases and at J to 5 bases, leaving 4 bases not matched to a gene. The CDR3 loop spans 14 amino acids. CDR3 nucleotide sequence: TGTGCCACCAGTGAGTCGACAGGGGGTTATGGCTACACCTTC. Protein: CATSESTGGYGYTF.

The chain carries TRBV29-1 and TRBJ1-1; the D is unclear. Germline CDR1 and CDR2: SQVTM and ANQGSEA. The V and J ends lost 4 bases and 7 bases respectively, with 16 bases between them. The CDR3 covers 13 residues. CDR3 DNA: TGCAGCGTTGGATTTTCAACGACACTTGAAGCTTTCTTT. Translation gives CSVGFSTTLEAFF.

This clonotype came up many times. This chain uses TRBV28 with TRBJ2-7; D unresolved. V lost 7 bases and J lost 5, with 15 bases in between. CDR1 is MDHEN and CDR2 is SYDVKM in the germline V gene. The CDR3 runs to 13 residues. The CDR3 DNA follows: TGTGCCAGCACCCTGCCCGCGTTGAACGAGCAGTACTTC. It yields the protein CASTLPALNEQYF.

This clonotype was recorded at least ten times. The chain employs TRBV9 and TRBJ2-5; 11 bases align to TRBD2. The CDR3 covers 17 residues. V gave up 0 bases and J gave up 2 bases; unmatched junction bases: 6. Germline V gene lookup returns CDR1 SGDLS and CDR2 YYNGEE. This CDR3 reads CASSVGGASGRQETQYF. The CDR3 DNA reads as TGTGCCAGCAGCGTAGGGGGGGCTAGCGGGAGGCAAGAGACCCAGTACTTC.

In its sample, this clonotype was seen a few times. This chain connects TRBV6-5 to TRBJ2-5; D possibly corresponds to TRBD2 (5 bases). Trimming shortened V by 2 bases and J by 8 bases, and 18 bases separated the two germline ends. Looked up from germline, CDR1 is MNHEY and CDR2 is SVGAGI. The CDR3 extends over 15 amino acids. CDR3 sequence reads: CASSYGGAGVETQYF. CDR3 sequence (DNA): TGTGCCAGCAGTTACGGTGGAGCCGGGGTCGAAACCCAGTACTTC.

This clonotype was seen ten or more times. Possible read error: a much larger clone is one base away. This sequence joins TRBV29-1 and TRBJ2-7; D gene uncertain. Trimming shortened V by 5 bases and J by 1 base, and 6 bases separated the two germline ends. Germline V gene data show CDR1 as SQVTM and CDR2 as ANQGSEA. The CDR3 consists of 11 residues. The CDR3 spells CSVQQSYEQYF. The DNA of the CDR3 is TGCAGCGTTCAACAGTCCTACGAGCAGTACTTC.

This clonotype was seen more than once but under ten times. The chain combines TRBV7-9 with TRBJ2-7; no clear D gene. The V gene lost 5 bases and the J gene lost 0 bases, with 8 bases spanning the gap. CDR3 length: 13 amino acids. Germline CDR1 is SEHNR and CDR2 is FQNEAQ (reference sequence). In DNA, the CDR3 is TGTGCCAGCAGCGATAAGAGCTCCTACGAGCAGTACTTC. Translated: CASSDKSSYEQYF.

This clonotype was recorded many times. CDR3: CASSPLAGENIQYF. Here the CDR3 DNA reads TGTGCCAGCAGTCCCCTAGCGGGGGAAAACATTCAGTACTTC. The chain uses TRBV2 and TRBJ2-4; 10 bases match TRBD2. From germline, CDR1 is SNHLY and CDR2 FYNNEI. V was clipped by 5 bases and J by 5 bases; unmatched bases: 3. CDR3 length equals 14 residues.

This clonotype was picked up many times. This chain joins TRBV19 and TRBJ2-4; 7 bases fit TRBD1. This CDR3 comprises 12 residues. After removal of 6 bases from V and 8 bases from J, the junction contained 4 bases not matched to a gene. Per the germline V gene, CDR1 is LNHDA and CDR2 is SQIVND (reference sequence). The CDR3 protein is CASRVQGYIQYF. CDR3 nucleotide sequence: TGTGCCAGTAGGGTACAGGGGTACATTCAGTACTTC.

This clonotype was found many times. The chain joins TRBV12-3 or TRBV12-4 to TRBJ2-7; perhaps D is TRBD1 or TRBD2 (6 bases each). V lost 7 bases and J 9 bases, leaving 19 bases between the germline ends. The CDR3 has 13 amino acids. CDR3 region: CASTWGAESGQYF. CDR3 in DNA: TGTGCCAGCACTTGGGGGGCGGAATCTGGGCAGTACTTC.

This clonotype was seen repeatedly, ten times or more. V is TRBV6-2 or TRBV6-3 and J is TRBJ2-7; 9 nucleotides line up with TRBD2. CDR1 and CDR2 from the germline V gene are MNHEY and SVGEGT. The CDR3 length is 15 residues. V lost 5 bases and J lost 5; bases outside the gene matches: 10. The CDR3 sequence is CASSRPGLASDEQYF. The DNA for the CDR3 is TGTGCCAGCAGTCGCCCGGGACTAGCTAGCGACGAGCAGTACTTC.